The clone carrying this T cell receptor beta chain was seen many times. Antigen: not known. Compared with germline, one end of the junction differs, possibly owing to a read error. An equimolar mix of two oligonucleotides served as the beta constant-region primer for TRBC1 and TRBC2. The ligated cDNA underwent four PCR rounds using SP2 and nested alpha and beta constant-region primers. An oligonucleotide with the SP2 primer and a 12-nucleotide UMI was ligated to the cDNA 3' end. TCRdb used MiXCR to reprocess the UMI-ligation and nested PCR reads, holding one entry per CDR3 protein. Among about 90,000 distinct CDR3 sequences listed, 11% were seen once. There are 11 residues in the CDR3. These data come from a study of naive and memory T cell subsets. Study conclusions and caveats: Possibly reflecting memory cells re-expressing CD45RA, a few larger clonotypes occurred in naive repertoires, especially CD8. Expression changes during T cell differentiation may affect RNA-based TCR counts.

Sequencing was done on a sample of naive CD4+ T cells from blood. The chain combines TRBV12-3 or TRBV12-4 with TRBJ1-1, with 7 bases fitting TRBD1. This TCR was sampled from a human donor in good health. CDR3 sequence: CASRVDRTQLF. CDR3 nucleotide sequence: TGTGCCAGCAGAGTGGACAGGACCCAACTCTTT.